The clone carrying this T cell receptor beta chain was observed many times. This CDR3 comprises 15 residues. Per the germline V gene, CDR1 is SQVTM and CDR2 is ANQGSEA. V shed 7 bases, J shed 1 base, and the junction held 12 bases outside the gene matches. Total RNA extracted from each sample amounted to at least 6 micrograms. Next came a second PCR, run for about 6 to 11 cycles, which used a sample-barcoded 5' primer along with a J-beta primer mix. MiXCR, applied by TCRdb to the 5' RACE reads, yields one record per CDR3 protein. The sample has approximately 1.5 million distinct CDR3 sequences, roughly 32% seen once. This sample was included in a study of blood T cells in healthy people across ages.

The source material was blood. The receptor comes from a woman aged 30 to 39 in good health. The chain joins TRBV29-1 to TRBJ2-7; 8 nucleotides line up with TRBD2. CDR3 loop: CSAYLREGGSYEQYF. The CDR3, as DNA: TGCAGCGCTTATCTTCGGGAGGGCGGGTCCTACGAGCAGTACTTC.